The present TCR beta chain was sequenced within a study of blood T cells in healthy people across ages. Across the whole study: The capture of about one barcoded beta molecule per two T cells was achieved by template switching.

In the case of this clonotype: A junction boundary mismatches the germline segment, possibly from a read error.

The CDR3 consists of 12 residues. The germline CDR1 and CDR2 sequences are SQVTM and ANQGSEA. Primed by a sample-barcoded 5' primer and a J-beta primer mix, a second PCR proceeded for about 7 to 11 cycles. TCRdb ran MiXCR on the 5' RACE reads and lists one entry per CDR3 protein. The sample has 600,000 to 900,000 distinct CDR3 sequences, roughly 25% seen once. The sample was also linked to a second study, of T cells of mothers and their children. That study adds: Overlap measured in related mother-child pairs was slightly, non-significantly higher than in unrelated pairs.

Sequenced input: blood. This clonotype was sampled from a boy aged 5-17 years in good health. The chain links TRBV29-1 to TRBJ2-3; 7 nucleotides align to TRBD1. Written as DNA, the CDR3 is TGCAGCCTTGACAGGGAGACAGATACGCAGTATTTT. Its protein product is CSLDRETDTQYF.